This TCR beta chain was found in a study of CD8 T cell repertoires and HIV-1 epitope variants (dated by TCRdb to the early 2020s). Looking at the study overall: Twenty-five peptides representing autologous and known Gag and Nef epitope variants were each used to stimulate T cells in separate culture wells. Control conditions included a CMV, EBV and flu peptide pool, the Ebola AY9 epitope as negative control, and a no-peptide well. The epitopes tested were three Gag epitope families plus Nef HW9 and YT9. Using the EasySep Human T Cell Enrichment Kit, T cells were enriched and then co-cultured with an equal number of autologous T cell-negative cells acting as antigen-presenting cells. For roughly 11 days the cultures were kept in IMDM with gentamicin, and on days 3 and 7 half of the media was changed with IL-2, IL-7 and IL-15 added. An aliquot of 1M T cells was saved as an uncultured baseline condition, separate from the 75 to 95 T cell cultures. A total of approximately 89 T cell cultures were run, with each culture condition performed in triplicate except for one peptide, which was performed in duplicate.

On the study overall, not on this receptor specifically: Five clonotypes recognized the Nef KF9 family and one the HW9 family, with no responses to the TAALDMSHF plasma variant. Roughly ten antigen-specific TCR beta clonotypes were identified, and 6 or 7 of them appeared cross-reactive for autologous or known escape epitope variants. Only TCR beta chains were identified by the assay, and proliferation to antigen, not T cell function or cytokine profile, was indicated.

The EasySep Human CD8+ T Cell Enrichment Kit was used on day 10 to isolate CD8+ T cells from every culture. As regards this clone: Its antigen remains unidentified. No clone much larger than this one lies a single base away; base qualities are absent.

Sequencing of TCR beta CDR3 regions was done on the immunoSEQ platform at survey depth. The QIAamp DNA micro kit was used to extract genomic DNA from every cultured and uncultured CD8+ T cell population. The published analysis was carried out like this. Samples with fewer than 5,000 productive reads were excluded, resulting in the removal of 5 of the 75 HIV peptide-stimulated cultures. A MANAFEST web app trimmed sequences to CDR3 and removed nonproductive sequences, CDR3s under 5 amino acids, and those not starting C or ending F/W. Antigen-specific clonotypes had to expand in at least 2 of 3 replicates versus no-peptide control at FDR 0.01, only within one epitope family. A frequency at least fivefold higher than in wells stimulated with peptides from other epitope families was additionally required for specific clonotypes. TCRdb provides this immuneACCESS table in a form limited to in-frame rearrangements. Some clones are lacking; in checked studies, under half of them reflect an unresolved V gene, and why the rest are absent is not known. Clonal size and the V and J genes are those of that table, whereas D and trimming came from the DNA. For this sample there are 4,500 to 7,000 clones; under 80% appear just once. In total, the top ten clones hold roughly two fifths of the sample.

Reading the germline V gene (reference sequence) gives CDR1 MNHEY and CDR2 SMNVEV. V lost 6 bases and J lost 3 bases, and the count of bases not matched to a germline gene is 8. The CDR3 runs 14 amino acids, cysteine and phenylalanine included. Of all the DNA, just the CDR3 is kept, 42 bases in frame from base 1. This receptor was taken from a male donor with HIV. The V and J genes are TRBV27 and TRBJ2-7; the junction holds 7 bases that match TRBD1. Material: cultured CD8+ T cells derived from PBMCs. CDR3 sequence: CASRWDDRDYEQYF. The DNA reads as follows: TGTGCCAGCAGGTGGGACGACAGGGACTACGAGCAGTACTTC.